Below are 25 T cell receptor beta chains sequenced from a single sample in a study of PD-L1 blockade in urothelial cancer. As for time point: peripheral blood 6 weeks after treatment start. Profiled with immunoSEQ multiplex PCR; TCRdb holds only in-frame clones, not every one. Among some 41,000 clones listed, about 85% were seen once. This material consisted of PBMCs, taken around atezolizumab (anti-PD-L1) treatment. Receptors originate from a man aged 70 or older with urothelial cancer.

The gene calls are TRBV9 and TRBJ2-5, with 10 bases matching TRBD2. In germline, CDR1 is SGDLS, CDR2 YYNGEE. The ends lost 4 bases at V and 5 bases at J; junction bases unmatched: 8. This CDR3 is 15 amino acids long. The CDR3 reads CASSPSGRIGETQYF. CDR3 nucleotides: TGTGCCAGCAGCCCTAGCGGGAGAATTGGCGAGACCCAGTACTTC.

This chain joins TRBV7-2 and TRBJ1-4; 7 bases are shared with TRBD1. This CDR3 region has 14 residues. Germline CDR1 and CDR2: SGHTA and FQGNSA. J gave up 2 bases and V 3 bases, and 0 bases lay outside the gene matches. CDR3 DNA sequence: TGTGCCAGCAGCTTGGACAGGACTAATGAAAAACTGTTTTTT. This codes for CASSLDRTNEKLFF.

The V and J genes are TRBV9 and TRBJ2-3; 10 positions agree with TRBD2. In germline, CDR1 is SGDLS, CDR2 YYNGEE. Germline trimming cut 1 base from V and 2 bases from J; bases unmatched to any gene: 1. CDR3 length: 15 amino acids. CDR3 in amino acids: CASSVLAGVTDTQYF. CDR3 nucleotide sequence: TGTGCCAGCAGCGTACTAGCGGGGGTCACAGATACGCAGTATTTT.

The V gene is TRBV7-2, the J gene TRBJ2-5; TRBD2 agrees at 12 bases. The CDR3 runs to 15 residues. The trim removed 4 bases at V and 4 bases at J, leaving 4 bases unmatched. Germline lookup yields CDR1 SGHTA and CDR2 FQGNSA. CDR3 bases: TGTGCCAGCAGCTCAGGACTAGCGGGATTAGAGACCCAGTACTTC. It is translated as CASSSGLAGLETQYF.

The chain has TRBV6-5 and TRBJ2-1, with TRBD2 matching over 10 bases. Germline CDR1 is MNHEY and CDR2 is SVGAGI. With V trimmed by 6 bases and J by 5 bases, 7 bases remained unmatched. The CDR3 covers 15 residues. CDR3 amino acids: CASRAGLAIHNEQFF. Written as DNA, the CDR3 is TGTGCCAGCAGAGCGGGACTAGCGATACACAATGAGCAGTTCTTC.

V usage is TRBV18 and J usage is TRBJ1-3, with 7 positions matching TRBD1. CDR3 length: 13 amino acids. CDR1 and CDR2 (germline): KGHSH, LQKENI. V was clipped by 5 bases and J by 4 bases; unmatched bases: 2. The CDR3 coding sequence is TGTGCCAGCTCAACAGGGGACGGAAACACCATATATTTT. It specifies CASSTGDGNTIYF.

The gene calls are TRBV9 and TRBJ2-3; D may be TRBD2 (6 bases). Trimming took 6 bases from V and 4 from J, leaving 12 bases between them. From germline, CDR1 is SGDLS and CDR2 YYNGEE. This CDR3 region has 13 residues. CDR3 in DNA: TGTGCCAGCACTACGGGAGAGTCAGATACGCAGTATTTT. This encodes CASTTGESDTQYF. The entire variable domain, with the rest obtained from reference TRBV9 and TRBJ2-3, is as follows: DSGVTQTPKHLITATGQRVTLRCSPRSGDLSVYWYQQSLDQGLQFLIQYYNGEERAKGNILERFSAQQFPDLHSELNLSSLELGDSALYFCASTTGESDTQYFGPGTRLTVL.

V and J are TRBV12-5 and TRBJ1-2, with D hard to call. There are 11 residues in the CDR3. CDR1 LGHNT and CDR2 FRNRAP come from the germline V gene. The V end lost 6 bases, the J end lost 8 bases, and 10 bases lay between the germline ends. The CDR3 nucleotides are TGTGCTAGTGGCCGAGGATACGGCTACACCTTC. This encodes CASGRGYGYTF.

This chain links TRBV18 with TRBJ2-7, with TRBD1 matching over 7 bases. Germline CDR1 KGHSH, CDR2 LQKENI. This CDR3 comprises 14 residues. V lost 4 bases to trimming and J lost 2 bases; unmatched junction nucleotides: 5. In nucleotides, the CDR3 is TGTGCCAGCTCACTCGACAGGGTCACCTACGAGCAGTACTTC. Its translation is CASSLDRVTYEQYF.

For the CDR3, the DNA is TGTGCCAGCAGTTCCCACATCGGGTATGGCTACACCTTC. This translates into CASSSHIGYGYTF. The V gene is TRBV6-1, the J gene TRBJ1-2, with unresolved D. V lost 5 bases, J lost 5 bases, and 12 bases lay in between. The CDR3 spans 13 residues. Germline V gives CDR1 MNHNS, CDR2 SASEGT.

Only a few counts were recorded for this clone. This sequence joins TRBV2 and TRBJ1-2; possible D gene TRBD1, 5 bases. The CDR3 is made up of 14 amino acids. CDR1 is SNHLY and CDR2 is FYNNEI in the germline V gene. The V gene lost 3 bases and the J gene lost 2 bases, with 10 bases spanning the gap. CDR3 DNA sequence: TGTGCCAGCAGTGACGGGGGGATGAACTATGGCTACACCTTC. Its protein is CASSDGGMNYGYTF. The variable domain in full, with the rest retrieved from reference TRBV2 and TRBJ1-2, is EPEVTQTPSHQVTQMGQEVILRCVPISNHLYFYWYRQILGQKVEFLVSFYNNEISEKSEIFDDQFSVERPDGSNFTLKIRSTKLEDSAMYFCASSDGGMNYGYTFGSGTRLTVV.

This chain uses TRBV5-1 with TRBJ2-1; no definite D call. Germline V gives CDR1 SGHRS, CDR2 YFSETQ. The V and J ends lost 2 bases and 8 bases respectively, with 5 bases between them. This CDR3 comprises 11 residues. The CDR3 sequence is CASSLAYEQFF. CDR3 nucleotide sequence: TGCGCCAGCAGCTTAGCCTATGAGCAGTTCTTC. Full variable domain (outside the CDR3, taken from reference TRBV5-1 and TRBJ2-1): KAGVTQTPRYLIKTRGQQVTLSCSPISGHRSVSWYQQTPGQGLQFLFEYFSETQRNKGNFPGRFSGRQFSNSRSEMNVSTLELGDSALYLCASSLAYEQFFGPGTRLTVL.

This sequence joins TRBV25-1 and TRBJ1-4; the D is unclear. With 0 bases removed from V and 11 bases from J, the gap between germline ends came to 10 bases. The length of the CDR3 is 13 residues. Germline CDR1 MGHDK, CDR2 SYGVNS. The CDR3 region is CASSEYAMEKLFF. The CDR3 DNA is TGTGCCAGCAGTGAATACGCGATGGAGAAACTGTTTTTT.

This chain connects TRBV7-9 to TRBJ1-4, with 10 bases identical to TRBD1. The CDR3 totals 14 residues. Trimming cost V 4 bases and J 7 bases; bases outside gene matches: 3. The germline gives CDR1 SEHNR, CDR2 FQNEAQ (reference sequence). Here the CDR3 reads CASSYGTGAEKLFF. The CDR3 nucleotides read TGTGCCAGCAGCTACGGGACAGGGGCTGAAAAACTGTTTTTT.

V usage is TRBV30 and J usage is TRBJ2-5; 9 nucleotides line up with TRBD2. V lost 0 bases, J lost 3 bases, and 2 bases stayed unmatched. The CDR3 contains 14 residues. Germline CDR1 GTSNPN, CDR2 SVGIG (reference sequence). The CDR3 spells CAWSVASGEETQYF. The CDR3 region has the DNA TGTGCCTGGAGTGTGGCTAGCGGGGAAGAGACCCAGTACTTC.

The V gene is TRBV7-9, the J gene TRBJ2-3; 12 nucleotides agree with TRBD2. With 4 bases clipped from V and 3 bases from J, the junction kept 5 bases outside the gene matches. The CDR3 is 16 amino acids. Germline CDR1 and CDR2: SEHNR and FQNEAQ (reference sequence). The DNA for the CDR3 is TGTGCCAGCAGCTCAGGACTAGCGGGAACGACAGATACGCAGTATTTT. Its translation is CASSSGLAGTTDTQYF.

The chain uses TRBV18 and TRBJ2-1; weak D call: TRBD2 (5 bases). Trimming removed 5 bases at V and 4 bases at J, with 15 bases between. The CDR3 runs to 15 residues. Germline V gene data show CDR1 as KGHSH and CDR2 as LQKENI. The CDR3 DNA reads TGTGCCAGCTCATCTGGACTGGTAAATTACAATGAGCAGTTCTTC. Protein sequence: CASSSGLVNYNEQFF.

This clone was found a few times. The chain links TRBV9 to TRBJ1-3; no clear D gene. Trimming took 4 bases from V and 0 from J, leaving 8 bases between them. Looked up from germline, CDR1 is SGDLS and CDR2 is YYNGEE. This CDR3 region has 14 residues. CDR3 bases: TGTGCCAGCAGCATACAGAGCTCTGGAAACACCATATATTTT. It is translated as CASSIQSSGNTIYF.

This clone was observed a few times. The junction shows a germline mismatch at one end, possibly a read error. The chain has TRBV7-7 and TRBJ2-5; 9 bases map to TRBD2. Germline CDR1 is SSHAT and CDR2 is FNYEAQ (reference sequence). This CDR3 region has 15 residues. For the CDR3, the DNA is TGTGCTAGCAGCTTAGATAGCGGGAGTGGAGAGACCCAGTACTTC. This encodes CASSLDSGSGETQYF.

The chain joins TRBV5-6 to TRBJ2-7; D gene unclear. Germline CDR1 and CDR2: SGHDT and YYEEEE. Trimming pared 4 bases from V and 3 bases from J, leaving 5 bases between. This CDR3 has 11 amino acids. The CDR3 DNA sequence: TGTGCCAGCAGCACACACTACGAGCAGTACTTC. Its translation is CASSTHYEQYF. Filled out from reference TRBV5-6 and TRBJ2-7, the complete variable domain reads DAGVTQSPTHLIKTRGQQVTLRCSPKSGHDTVSWYQQALGQGPQFIFQYYEEEERQRGNFPDRFSGHQFPNYSSELNVNALLLGDSALYLCASSTHYEQYFGPGTRLTVT.

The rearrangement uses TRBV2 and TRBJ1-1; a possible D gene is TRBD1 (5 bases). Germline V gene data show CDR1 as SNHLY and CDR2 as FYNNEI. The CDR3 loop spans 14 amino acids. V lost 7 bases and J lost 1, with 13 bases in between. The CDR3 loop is CASIWGLRNTEAFF. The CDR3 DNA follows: TGTGCCAGCATTTGGGGACTGAGGAACACTGAAGCTTTCTTT.

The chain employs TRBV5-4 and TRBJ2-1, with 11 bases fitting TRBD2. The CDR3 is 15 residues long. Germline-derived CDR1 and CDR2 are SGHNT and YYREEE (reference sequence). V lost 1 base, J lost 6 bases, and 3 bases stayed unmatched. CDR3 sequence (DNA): TGTGCCAGCAGCTTGTCTAGCGGGAGGTCCAATGAGCAGTTCTTC. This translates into CASSLSSGRSNEQFF.

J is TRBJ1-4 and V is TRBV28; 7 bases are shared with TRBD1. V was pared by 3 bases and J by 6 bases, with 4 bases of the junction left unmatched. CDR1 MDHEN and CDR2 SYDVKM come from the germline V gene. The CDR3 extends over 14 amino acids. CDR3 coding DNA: TGTGCCAGCAGTTTGGACAGGAACGATGAAAAACTGTTTTTT. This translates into CASSLDRNDEKLFF.

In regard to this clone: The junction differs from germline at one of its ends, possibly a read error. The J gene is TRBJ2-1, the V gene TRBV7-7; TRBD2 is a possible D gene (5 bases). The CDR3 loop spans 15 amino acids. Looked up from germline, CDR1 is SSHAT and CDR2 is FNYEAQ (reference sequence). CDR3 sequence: CASSLALSRSNEQFF. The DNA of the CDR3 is TGTGCTAGCAGCTTAGCGTTGTCTAGAAGCAATGAGCAGTTCTTC.

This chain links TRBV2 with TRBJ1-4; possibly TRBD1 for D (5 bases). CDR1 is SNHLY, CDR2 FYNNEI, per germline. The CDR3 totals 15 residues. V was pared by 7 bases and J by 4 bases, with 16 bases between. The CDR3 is CASTATGSHNEKLFF. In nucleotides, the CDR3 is TGTGCCAGCACCGCTACAGGCTCCCATAATGAAAAACTGTTTTTT. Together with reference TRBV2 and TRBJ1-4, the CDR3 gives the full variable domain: EPEVTQTPSHQVTQMGQEVILRCVPISNHLYFYWYRQILGQKVEFLVSFYNNEISEKSEIFDDQFSVERPDGSNFTLKIRSTKLEDSAMYFCASTATGSHNEKLFFGSGTQLSVL.